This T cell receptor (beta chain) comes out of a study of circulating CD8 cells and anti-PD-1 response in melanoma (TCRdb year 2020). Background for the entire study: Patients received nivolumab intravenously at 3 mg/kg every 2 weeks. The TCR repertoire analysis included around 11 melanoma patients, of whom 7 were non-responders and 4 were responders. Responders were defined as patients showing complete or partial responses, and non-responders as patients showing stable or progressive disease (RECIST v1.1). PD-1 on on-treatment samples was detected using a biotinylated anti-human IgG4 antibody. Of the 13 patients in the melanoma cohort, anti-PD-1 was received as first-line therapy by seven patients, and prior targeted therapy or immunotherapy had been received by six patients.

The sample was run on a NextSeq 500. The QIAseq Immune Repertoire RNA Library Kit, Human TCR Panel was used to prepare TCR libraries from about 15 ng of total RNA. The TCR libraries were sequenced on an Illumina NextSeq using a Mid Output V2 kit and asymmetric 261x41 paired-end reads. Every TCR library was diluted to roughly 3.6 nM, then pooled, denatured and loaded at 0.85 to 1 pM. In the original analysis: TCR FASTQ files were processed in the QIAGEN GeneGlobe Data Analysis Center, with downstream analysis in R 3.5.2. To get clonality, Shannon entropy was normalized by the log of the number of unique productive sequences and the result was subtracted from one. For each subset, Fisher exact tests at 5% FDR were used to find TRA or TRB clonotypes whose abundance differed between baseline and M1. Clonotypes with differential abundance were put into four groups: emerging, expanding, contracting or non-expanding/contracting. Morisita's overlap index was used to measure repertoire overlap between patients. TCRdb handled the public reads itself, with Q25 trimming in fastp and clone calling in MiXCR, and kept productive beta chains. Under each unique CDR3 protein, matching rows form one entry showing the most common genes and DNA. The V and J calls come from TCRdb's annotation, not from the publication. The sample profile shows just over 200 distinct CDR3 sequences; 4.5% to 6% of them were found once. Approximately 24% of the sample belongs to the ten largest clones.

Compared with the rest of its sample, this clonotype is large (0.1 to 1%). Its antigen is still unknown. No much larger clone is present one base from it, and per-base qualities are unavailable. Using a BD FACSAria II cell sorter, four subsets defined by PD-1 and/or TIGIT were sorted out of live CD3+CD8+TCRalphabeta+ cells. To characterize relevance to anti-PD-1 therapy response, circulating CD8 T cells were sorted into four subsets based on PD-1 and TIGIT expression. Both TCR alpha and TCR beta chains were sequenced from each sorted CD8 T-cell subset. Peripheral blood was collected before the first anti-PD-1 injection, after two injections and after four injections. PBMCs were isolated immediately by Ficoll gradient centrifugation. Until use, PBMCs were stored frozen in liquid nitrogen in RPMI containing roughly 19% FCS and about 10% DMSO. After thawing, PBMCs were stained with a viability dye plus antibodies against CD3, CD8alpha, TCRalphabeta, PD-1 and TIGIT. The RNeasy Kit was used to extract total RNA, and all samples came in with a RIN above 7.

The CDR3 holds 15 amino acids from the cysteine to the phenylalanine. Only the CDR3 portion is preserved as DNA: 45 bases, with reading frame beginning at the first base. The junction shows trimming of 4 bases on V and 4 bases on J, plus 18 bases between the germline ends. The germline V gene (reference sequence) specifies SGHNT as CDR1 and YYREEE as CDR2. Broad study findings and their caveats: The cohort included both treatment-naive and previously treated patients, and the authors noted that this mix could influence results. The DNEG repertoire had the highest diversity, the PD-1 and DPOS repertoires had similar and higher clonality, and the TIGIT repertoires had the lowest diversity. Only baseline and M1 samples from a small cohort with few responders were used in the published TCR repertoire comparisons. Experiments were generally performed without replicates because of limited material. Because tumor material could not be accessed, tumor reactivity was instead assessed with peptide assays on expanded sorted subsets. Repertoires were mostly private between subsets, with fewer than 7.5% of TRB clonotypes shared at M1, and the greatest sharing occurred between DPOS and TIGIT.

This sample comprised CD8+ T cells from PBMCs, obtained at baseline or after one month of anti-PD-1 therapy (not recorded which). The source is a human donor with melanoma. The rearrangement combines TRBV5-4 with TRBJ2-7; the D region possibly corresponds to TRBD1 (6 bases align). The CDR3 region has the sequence CASSHSDRIPYEQYF. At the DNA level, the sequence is TGTGCCAGCAGCCATTCCGACAGGATCCCGTACGAGCAGTACTTC.